The 27 T cell receptor beta chains below were found in one sample sequenced in a study of vaccination and CD4 T cells after COVID-19. These receptors' targets are unknown. The Oncomine TCR Beta short-read assay was applied to DNA of cultured CD4+ T cells. MiXCR was run by TCRdb on the PCR reads, yielding one entry per CDR3 protein. The profile shows under 15,000 distinct CDR3 sequences, about three fifths of them singletons. Treatment in this sample: roughly 10-day PBMC culture with coronavirus spike peptide pools or control peptides (ViraFEST assay). Sequencing was carried out using CD4+ T cells from blood, cultured in vitro. The receptor source for this set is a human donor who had recovered from COVID-19.

The CDR3: CASSWTNSNQPQHF. DNA for the CDR3: TGTGCCAGCAGTTGGACAAATAGCAATCAGCCCCAGCATTTT. The chain uses TRBV12-3 or TRBV12-4 and TRBJ1-5; perhaps TRBD1 as D (5 bases). Trimming pared 4 bases from V and 0 bases from J, leaving 7 bases between. The CDR3 contains 14 residues.

The V and J genes are TRBV12-3 or TRBV12-4 and TRBJ1-6; possibly TRBD1 for D (6 bases). V lost 6 bases and J 0 bases, leaving 9 bases between the germline ends. The CDR3 sequence is 15 residues long. The CDR3 DNA sequence: TGTGCCAGCAGCGACAGGAGCTCCTATAATTCACCCCTCCACTTT. Translated: CASSDRSSYNSPLHF.

This clonotype was counted between two and nine times. V is TRBV2 and J is TRBJ2-1, with a weak D call TRBD1 (5 bases). Per the germline V gene, CDR1 is SNHLY and CDR2 is FYNNEI. V was cut by 2 bases and J by 10 bases, with 18 bases left in between. This CDR3 region has 15 residues. The CDR3 sequence: CASSELLGVVGEQFF. CDR3 bases: TGTGCCAGCAGTGAACTCCTAGGGGTAGTCGGGGAGCAGTTCTTC.

V gene TRBV29-1 combines with J gene TRBJ2-5; D gene unclear. Germline values: CDR1 SQVTM, CDR2 ANQGSEA. With 4 bases removed from V and 1 base from J, the gap between germline ends came to 10 bases. This CDR3 spans 13 amino acids. The CDR3 is CSVGGNPQETQYF. The CDR3, as DNA: TGCAGCGTTGGAGGTAACCCCCAAGAGACCCAGTACTTC. Variable domain in full (rest from reference TRBV29-1 and TRBJ2-5): SAVISQKPSRDICQRGTSLTIQCQVDSQVTMMFWYRQQPGQSLTLIATANQGSEATYESGFVIDKFPISRPNLTFSTLTVSNMSPEDSSIYLCSVGGNPQETQYFGPGTRLLVL.

This clonotype was observed a few times. This chain connects TRBV20-1 to TRBJ1-2, with TRBD1 matching 8 bases. Germline CDR1 and CDR2: DFQATT and SNEGSKA (reference sequence). After removal of 7 bases from V and 0 bases from J, the junction contained 1 base not matched to a gene. The CDR3 spans 12 residues. This CDR3 reads CSGDRTNYGYTF. As DNA, the CDR3 is TGCAGTGGGGACAGGACTAACTATGGCTACACCTTC.

This rearrangement joins TRBV5-4 to TRBJ2-1; 10 nucleotides match TRBD1. Germline CDR1 reads SGHNT; CDR2 reads YYREEE (reference sequence). J gave up 9 bases and V 7 bases, and 10 bases lay outside the gene matches. The length of the CDR3 is 14 residues. This CDR3 reads CASSGTGELGEQFF. For the CDR3, the DNA is TGTGCCAGCTCCGGGACAGGGGAATTGGGTGAGCAGTTCTTC.

V usage is TRBV6-1 and J usage is TRBJ2-2; D gene uncertain. Germline values: CDR1 MNHNS, CDR2 SASEGT. This CDR3 region has 11 residues. The V end lost 10 bases, the J end lost 1 base, and 4 bases lay between the germline ends. Here the CDR3 DNA reads TGTGCCACCAAGAACACCGGGGAGCTGTTTTTT. Protein sequence: CATKNTGELFF.

J is TRBJ2-7 and V is TRBV7-2; D is perhaps TRBD1 or TRBD2 (5 bases each). CDR3 length equals 12 residues. V gave up 2 bases and J gave up 6 bases, with 8 bases separating them. CDR1 is SGHTA and CDR2 is FQGNSA in the germline V gene. CDR3 coding DNA: TGTGCCAGCAGCTTACAGGGACCCGAGCAGTACTTC. It codes for CASSLQGPEQYF.

The chain recombines TRBV7-9 with TRBJ1-2, with D hard to call. The V end lost 1 base, the J end lost 6 bases, and 15 bases lay between the germline ends. Germline CDR1 and CDR2: SEHNR and FQNEAQ (reference sequence). The CDR3 length is 15 residues. CDR3 amino acids: CASSLVSGGNDGYTF. The CDR3 nucleotides read TGTGCCAGCAGCTTAGTGTCTGGCGGGAATGATGGCTACACCTTC.

This clonotype came up a few times. The gene calls are TRBV12-3 or TRBV12-4 and TRBJ2-3, with a possible D match to TRBD1 (5 bases). The V end lost 5 bases, the J end lost 0 bases, and 18 bases lay between the germline ends. The CDR3 length is 17 residues. The CDR3 here is CASSTPQTEMSTDTQYF. In nucleotides, the CDR3 is TGTGCCAGCAGTACCCCCCAGACAGAGATGAGCACAGATACGCAGTATTTT.

This rearrangement joins TRBV6-1 to TRBJ2-3; tentative D call: TRBD2 (6 bases). V was shortened by 5 bases and J by 6 bases, with 12 bases between the two germline ends. The CDR3 length is 13 residues. CDR1 and CDR2 (germline): MNHNS, SASEGT. In DNA, the CDR3 is TGTGCCAGCAGTACCCCAGGAGGGGATACGCAGTATTTT. This translates into CASSTPGGDTQYF.

The chain couples TRBV2 to TRBJ2-3, with TRBD2 identical over 10 bases. Germline V gives CDR1 SNHLY, CDR2 FYNNEI. This CDR3 contains 17 residues. V was pared by 3 bases and J by 5 bases, with 11 bases of the junction left unmatched. The CDR3 region has the DNA TGTGCCAGCAGTGACCCTTCGCTAGCGGGAGTTAGAGATACGCAGTATTTT. Amino acid sequence: CASSDPSLAGVRDTQYF.

This clonotype is labeled as large (0.1 to 1%). The rearrangement links TRBV6-1 to TRBJ2-6; D gene unclear. The V gene's germline CDR1 is MNHNS and CDR2 SASEGT. Deletions cut 7 bases from V and 1 base from J, with 11 bases between. This CDR3 spans 15 amino acids. The CDR3 region is CASTSPLSGANVLTF. CDR3 nucleotide sequence: TGTGCCAGCACCAGTCCACTGTCTGGGGCCAACGTCCTGACTTTC.

This chain uses TRBV21-1 with TRBJ2-3; the table's TRBD1 call for D was not verified on the DNA. TRBV21-1 is given as a pseudogene. This CDR3 contains 13 residues. In DNA form, the CDR3 reads TGTGCCAGCAGCGGGGGGCAACCAGATACGCAGTATTTT. Protein: CASSGGQPDTQYF.

The V call is TRBV30, the J call TRBJ1-5; the D is unclear. The CDR3 totals 13 residues. Trimming removed 1 base at V and 5 bases at J, with 9 bases between. Germline V gives CDR1 GTSNPN, CDR2 SVGIG (reference sequence). For the CDR3, the DNA is TGTGCCTGGAGTGACGGGCTATATCAGCCCCAGCATTTT. It codes for CAWSDGLYQPQHF.

This clonotype appeared a few times. The rearrangement links TRBV15 to TRBJ1-2, with D tentatively TRBD1 (6 bases). Trimming shortened V by 0 bases and J by 8 bases, and 13 bases separated the two germline ends. Germline CDR1 LNHNV, CDR2 YYDKDF (reference sequence). There are 14 residues in the CDR3. CDR3 amino acids: CATSRDRGTIGYTF. CDR3 coding DNA: TGTGCCACCAGCAGAGATCGGGGGACAATCGGCTACACCTTC.

In this sample, this clonotype turned up a few times. This chain links TRBV24-1 with TRBJ2-1, with TRBD2 matching over 11 bases. The trim removed 3 bases at V and 7 bases at J, leaving 10 bases unmatched. The CDR3 is 17 amino acids. The germline V gene encodes CDR1 KGHDR and CDR2 SFDVKD. CDR3 in DNA: TGTGCCACCAGTGATGATAGCGGGAGGGGGTTTGCTAATGAGCAGTTCTTC. This sequence encodes CATSDDSGRGFANEQFF.

The chain combines TRBV5-4 with TRBJ2-5, with a tentative D call TRBD2 (6 bases). In germline, CDR1 is SGHNT, CDR2 YYREEE (reference sequence). Trimming shortened V by 4 bases and J by 5 bases, and 15 bases separated the two germline ends. The length of the CDR3 is 14 residues. This CDR3 reads CASSSGGSTETQYF. CDR3 in DNA: TGTGCCAGCAGCAGCGGAGGGTCAACGGAGACCCAGTACTTC.

This clonotype was counted between two and nine times. The V call is TRBV7-2, the J call TRBJ2-5; no reliable D call. The CDR3 is made up of 13 amino acids. V lost 0 bases and J 5 bases, leaving 7 bases between the germline ends. From germline, CDR1 is SGHTA and CDR2 FQGNSA. The CDR3 loop is CASSLALFETQYF. CDR3 nucleotides: TGTGCCAGCAGCTTAGCGTTGTTCGAGACCCAGTACTTC.

The chain couples TRBV11-2 to TRBJ2-7; D is ambiguous. This CDR3 is built from 12 residues. Germline values: CDR1 SGHAT, CDR2 FQNNGV. Trimming cost V 6 bases and J 0 bases, with 6 bases left between them. The CDR3: CASSRSSYEQYF. The DNA of the CDR3 is TGTGCCAGCAGTCGAAGCTCCTACGAGCAGTACTTC.

CDR3 DNA sequence: TGTGCCAGCAGCTTAGACCCGATTGGAGCGAACTATGGCTACACCTTC. Translation: CASSLDPIGANYGYTF. The rearrangement links TRBV7-2 to TRBJ1-2; D not resolved. CDR3 length: 16 amino acids. CDR1 is SGHTA and CDR2 is FQGNSA in the germline V gene. Trimming shortened V by 1 base and J by 2 bases, and 14 bases separated the two germline ends.

The chain links TRBV19 to TRBJ2-5; 7 nucleotides match TRBD1. CDR1 is LNHDA, CDR2 SQIVND, per germline (reference sequence). V lost 4 bases to trimming and J lost 10 bases; unmatched junction nucleotides: 12. The CDR3 covers 14 residues. CDR3 region: CASSTPGQLDFQYF. CDR3 DNA: TGTGCCAGTAGTACGCCGGGACAGTTGGATTTCCAGTACTTC.

This clonotype was observed a handful of times. The chain is built from TRBV12-3 or TRBV12-4 and TRBJ1-5, with D perhaps TRBD1 (5 bases). V lost 3 bases, J lost 7 bases, and 13 bases lay in between. The CDR3 is made up of 14 amino acids. CDR3 sequence reads: CASSFGRENQPQHF. The CDR3 DNA follows: TGTGCCAGCAGTTTCGGCAGGGAGAACCAGCCCCAGCATTTT.

V is TRBV6-1 and J is TRBJ2-7; unclear D gene. The CDR3 contains 13 residues. Germline assignment: CDR1 MNHNS and CDR2 SASEGT. V was trimmed by 6 bases and J by 0 bases, leaving 9 bases between them. For the CDR3, the DNA is TGTGCCAGCAGACTCGTGGGCTCCTACGAGCAGTACTTC. Translation: CASRLVGSYEQYF.

This clonotype was observed a single time. This chain connects TRBV12-3 or TRBV12-4 to TRBJ2-4; TRBD1 agrees at 11 bases. V trimming: 5 bases; J trimming: 5 bases; junction bases outside the gene matches: 5. The CDR3 has 15 residues. CDR3 sequence reads: CASSLGQGEENIQYF. CDR3 nucleotide sequence: TGTGCCAGCAGTCTGGGACAGGGGGAGGAAAACATTCAGTACTTC.

J is TRBJ2-6 and V is TRBV18; 7 nucleotides align to TRBD1. This CDR3 region has 16 residues. V dropped 4 bases and J dropped 1; count of bases not matched to a gene: 4. The V gene's germline CDR1 is KGHSH and CDR2 LQKENI. CDR3 sequence (DNA): TGTGCCAGCTCACTCCAACAGGGGTCTGGGGCCAACGTCCTGACTTTC. Encoded protein: CASSLQQGSGANVLTF.

The rearrangement uses TRBV23-1 and TRBJ1-2; 11 bases line up with TRBD1. Being an ORF, TRBV23-1 has a function that is uncertain. V lost 3 bases to trimming and J lost 6 bases; unmatched junction nucleotides: 6. The CDR3 is made up of 15 amino acids. The CDR3 loop reads CASSQPGQGVNGYTF. CDR3 coding DNA: TGCGCCAGCAGTCAGCCGGGACAGGGGGTCAATGGCTACACCTTC.